A single T cell receptor beta chain is shown here with its context. Libraries were prepared by immunoSEQ multiplex PCR; TCRdb keeps only in-frame clonotypes and omits some of them. Among tens of thousands of clones listed, approximately 88% were seen once. This record belongs to a study of blood T cell repertoires in COVID-19. Across the whole study: Researchers got acute and convalescent COVID-19 samples from the United States, Italy and Spain.

The CDR3 runs to 16 residues. Losses at the gene ends were 6 bases for V and 1 base for J; bases not matched to a gene: 6. Germline-derived CDR1 and CDR2 are SNHLY and FYNNEI. The J gene is TRBJ2-4, the V gene TRBV2; 10 bases agree with TRBD2. The receptor was isolated from a man between 50 and 59 years old with active or convalescent COVID-19. Sequenced: peripheral blood. The CDR3: CASRPGLATAKNIQYF. As DNA, the CDR3 is TGTGCCAGCAGACCGGGACTAGCGACCGCCAAAAACATTCAGTACTTC. Drawing the rest from reference TRBV2 and TRBJ2-4, the complete variable domain is EPEVTQTPSHQVTQMGQEVILRCVPISNHLYFYWYRQILGQKVEFLVSFYNNEISEKSEIFDDQFSVERPDGSNFTLKIRSTKLEDSAMYFCASRPGLATAKNIQYFGAGTRLSVL.